This T cell receptor (beta chain) came from a study of OX40 agonist ivuxolimab in advanced cancers. Study results and limitations: Some nonresponders likewise displayed low normalized T-cell clonal expansion. Among the lowest peripheral clonal expansion occurred in 0.1-3.0 mg/kg partial responders.

Here immunoSEQ multiplex PCR was the method, and the copy in TCRdb shows in-frame clones only, minus some. The sample records approximately 100,000 clones, roughly nine tenths being singletons. The CDR3 has 17 residues. With V trimmed by 6 bases and J by 1 base, 11 bases remained unmatched. CDR1 is MDHEN, CDR2 SYDVKM, per germline. Notes on this clone: Its antigen is currently unknown.

The gene calls are TRBV28 and TRBJ2-2; 7 nucleotides line up with TRBD1. The sequence derives from an adult with an advanced solid tumor such as melanoma, head and neck, liver or kidney cancer. This material consisted of CD4+ or CD8+ T cells sorted from blood, taken in a trial of the OX40 agonist ivuxolimab. The CDR3 nucleotides are TGTGCCAGCAGCCCTAGACAGGGAAGGCTGAACACCGGGGAGCTGTTTTTT. Translated: CASSPRQGRLNTGELFF.